Below are 5 T cell receptor beta chains sequenced from a single sample in a study of shared clonotypes between healthy human individuals. Data came from immunoSEQ multiplex PCR; TCRdb stores just in-frame clones and leaves some out. The repertoire includes approximately 2,000,000 clones, roughly 92% of them detected once, and more than 0.35% sits in the top ten. The source material was naive CD4+ T cells from PBMCs. The subset here: CD45RA+ positively selected. The receptors were gathered from a young man in good health. Some clones in this sample may be carry-over from other donors' samples.

The V and J genes are TRBV5-4 and TRBJ2-7, with 12 positions matching TRBD1. V shed 4 bases, J shed 2 bases, and the junction held 1 base outside the gene matches. Germline loops: CDR1 SGHNT, CDR2 YYREEE (reference sequence). The CDR3 covers 14 residues. CDR3 in amino acids: CASSRDRGPYEQYF. CDR3 nucleotide sequence: TGTGCCAGCAGCCGGGACAGGGGGCCCTACGAGCAGTACTTC. The whole variable domain, filled in from reference TRBV5-4 and TRBJ2-7, reads ETGVTQSPTHLIKTRGQQVTLRCSSQSGHNTVSWYQQALGQGPQFIFQYYREEENGRGNFPPRFSGLQFPNYSSELNVNALELDDSALYLCASSRDRGPYEQYFGPGTRLTVT.

This clone was recorded only once. The V gene is TRBV28, the J gene TRBJ1-2, with D perhaps matching TRBD1 (5 bases). The V and J ends lost 5 bases and 1 base respectively, with 14 bases between them. Germline assignment: CDR1 MDHEN and CDR2 SYDVKM. This CDR3 spans 15 amino acids. The CDR3 is CASSHDRLINYGYTF. CDR3 nucleotide sequence: TGTGCCAGCAGTCATGACAGACTAATTAACTATGGCTACACCTTC.

The chain employs TRBV27 and TRBJ2-4; possibly TRBD2 for D (5 bases). V was shortened by 5 bases and J by 5 bases, with 13 bases between the two germline ends. Germline V lookup: CDR1 MNHEY, CDR2 SMNVEV (reference sequence). The CDR3 extends over 14 amino acids. The CDR3 spells CASSLVREQNIQYF. CDR3 nucleotide sequence: TGTGCCAGCAGTCTGGTCCGGGAACAAAACATTCAGTACTTC.

The J gene is TRBJ1-1, the V gene TRBV7-7; no clear D gene. Looked up from germline, CDR1 is SSHAT and CDR2 is FNYEAQ (reference sequence). This CDR3 is built from 13 residues. Trimming removed 1 base from V and 5 bases from J, with 8 bases in between. Written as DNA, the CDR3 is TGTGCCAGCAGCTTAGGACCGTCGACTGAAGCTTTCTTT. It yields the protein CASSLGPSTEAFF.

V is TRBV6-4 and J is TRBJ1-1, with D uncertain. With 5 bases removed from V and 3 bases from J, the gap between germline ends came to 10 bases. Germline lookup yields CDR1 MRHNA and CDR2 SNTAGT. The CDR3 is 13 residues long. This chain's CDR3 is CASSTNGDTEAFF. The CDR3 bases are TGTGCCAGCAGTACCAACGGGGACACTGAAGCTTTCTTT.